This TCR beta chain is drawn from a study of T cells after yellow fever vaccination. This clonotype occurred a few times. Antigen unknown. It was through 5'RACE template switching that TCR cDNA was made, with a universal primer site and UMIs added. TCRdb re-called the 5' RACE reads with MiXCR, one entry per CDR3 protein. There are hundreds of thousands of distinct CDR3 sequences in the sample; roughly 22% occur only once, and about 15% lies in the top ten. Whole-study findings and limits: Most clones from primary vaccination resurfaced after the booster (around 95% CD4, 75% to 90% CD8).

The specimen was PBMCs, collected about 20 days after the first yellow fever vaccination. The TCR was taken from a young man who received the YFV17D yellow fever vaccine.

The CDR3 DNA reads TGCGCCAGCAGCGCTGGTAGTTTTACAGATACGCAGTATTTT. Protein sequence: CASSAGSFTDTQYF. V gene TRBV5-1 combines with J gene TRBJ2-3; no firm D call. This CDR3 has 14 amino acids. Trimming left V 4 bases short and J 3 bases short, with 12 bases between. Germline V gene lookup returns CDR1 SGHRS and CDR2 YFSETQ. The entire variable domain, with the rest obtained from reference TRBV5-1 and TRBJ2-3, is as follows: KAGVTQTPRYLIKTRGQQVTLSCSPISGHRSVSWYQQTPGQGLQFLFEYFSETQRNKGNFPGRFSGRQFSNSRSEMNVSTLELGDSALYLCASSAGSFTDTQYFGPGTRLTVL.